The clone carrying this T cell receptor (beta chain) was seen a handful of times. Its target is not known. The sample belongs to a study of T cells in Graves' hyperthyroidism and ophthalmopathy. Study-level results: In blood, most of the thyroid clonotypes expanded above 0.001 were also present.

Subjects aged 18 to 65 presented with newly diagnosed hyperthyroidism of less than 2 months' duration. The CDR3 covers 14 residues. V was pared by 7 bases and J by 0 bases, with 12 bases between. The germline V gene encodes CDR1 SGDLS and CDR2 YYNGEE. From RNA transcripts, TCR beta CDR3 regions were amplified. The HTBI set primed first-round TCR CDR3 RT-PCR. TCRdb analysed the multiplex PCR reads with MiXCR anew, one entry per CDR3 protein. Of about 270,000 distinct CDR3 sequences listed, about 15% were seen once; the top ten hold roughly 30%. J is TRBJ2-3 and V is TRBV9, with no clear D. The source material was blood. The source of this sequence is a woman between 45 and 60 years old with Graves' hyperthyroidism that later progressed to Graves' ophthalmopathy. CDR3 sequence: CASSPIISTDTQYF. The CDR3, as DNA: TGTGCCAGCTCTCCCATAATTAGCACAGATACGCAGTATTTT.